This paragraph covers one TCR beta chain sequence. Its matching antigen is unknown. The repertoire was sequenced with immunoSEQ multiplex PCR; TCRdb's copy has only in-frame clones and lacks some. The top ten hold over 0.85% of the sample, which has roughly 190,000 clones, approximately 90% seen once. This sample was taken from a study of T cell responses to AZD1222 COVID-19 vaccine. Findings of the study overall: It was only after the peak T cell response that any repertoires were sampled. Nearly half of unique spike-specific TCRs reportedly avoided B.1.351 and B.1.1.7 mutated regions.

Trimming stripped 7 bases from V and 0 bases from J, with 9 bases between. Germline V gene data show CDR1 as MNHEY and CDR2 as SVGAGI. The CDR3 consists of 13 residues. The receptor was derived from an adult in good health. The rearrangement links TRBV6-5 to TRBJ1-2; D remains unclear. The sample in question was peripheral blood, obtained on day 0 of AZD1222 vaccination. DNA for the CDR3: TGTGCCAGCACCCAACTTCCTAACTATGGCTACACCTTC. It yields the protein CASTQLPNYGYTF.